What follows are 31 T cell receptor beta chains derived from one specimen sequenced in a study of blood T cell repertoires in COVID-19. TCRdb's table, derived via immunoSEQ multiplex PCR, lists solely in-frame clones and lacks some. The table has about half a million clones, approximately 90% seen once. Sequenced: PBMCs or T cells enriched from blood (not recorded which). Every receptor here comes from a woman in her sixties or seventies who had recovered from COVID-19.

In nucleotides, the CDR3 is TGCAGTGCTAGGAGGTCATGGGGCTACACCTTC. It specifies CSARRSWGYTF. The chain uses TRBV20-1 and TRBJ1-2; D is ambiguous. Germline V gene sequence: CDR1 DFQATT, CDR2 SNEGSKA (reference sequence). Trimming took 3 bases from V and 8 from J, leaving 10 bases between them. This CDR3 comprises 11 residues.

The chain employs TRBV21-1 and TRBJ2-1; the D segment call TRBD2 is taken from the table without a DNA check. TRBV21-1 is flagged as a pseudogene. This CDR3 spans 15 amino acids. The CDR3 DNA reads TGTGCCAGCAAGAGGTGTCTCCCGGGGGACAATGAGCAGTTCTTC. This gives the protein CASKRCLPGDNEQFF.

The gene calls are TRBV19 and TRBJ1-5; unclear D gene. Trimming cost V 3 bases and J 1 base, with 7 bases left between them. CDR3 length: 14 residues. In germline, CDR1 is LNHDA, CDR2 SQIVND (reference sequence). The CDR3 region is CASSMGQSNQPQHF. The CDR3 DNA reads as TGTGCCAGTAGTATGGGCCAAAGCAATCAGCCCCAGCATTTT.

This chain joins TRBV5-1 and TRBJ2-2, with a weak D call TRBD1 (6 bases). The V end was cut by 2 bases, the J end by 5 bases, with 13 bases between. The CDR3 runs 15 residues. Germline values: CDR1 SGHRS, CDR2 YFSETQ. CDR3 nucleotides: TGCGCCAGCAGCTTAATATCAGGGGTGACCGGGGAGCTGTTTTTT. Its protein is CASSLISGVTGELFF. The full variable domain, in which reference TRBV5-1 and TRBJ2-2 provide the parts outside the CDR3, is KAGVTQTPRYLIKTRGQQVTLSCSPISGHRSVSWYQQTPGQGLQFLFEYFSETQRNKGNFPGRFSGRQFSNSRSEMNVSTLELGDSALYLCASSLISGVTGELFFGEGSRLTVL.

The rearrangement uses TRBV12-3 or TRBV12-4 and TRBJ1-1; D ambiguous. V lost 5 bases to trimming and J lost 6 bases, with 13 bases between them. This CDR3 contains 13 residues. CDR3 in amino acids: CASSLAGAAEAFF. The CDR3 DNA reads TGTGCCAGCAGTCTCGCGGGAGCCGCTGAAGCTTTCTTT.

V usage is TRBV4-1 and J usage is TRBJ1-1, with 7 bases that match TRBD1. Looked up from germline, CDR1 is MGHRA and CDR2 is YSYEKL. Trimming at V came to 2 bases and at J to 5 bases, leaving 8 bases not matched to a gene. The CDR3 is 15 amino acids. This CDR3 is CASSQWPQGGTEAFF. CDR3 coding DNA: TGCGCCAGCAGCCAATGGCCCCAGGGGGGAACTGAAGCTTTCTTT.

The chain uses TRBV2 and TRBJ1-2; 7 bases match TRBD1. The trim removed 6 bases at V and 3 bases at J, leaving 13 bases unmatched. Per the germline V gene, CDR1 is SNHLY and CDR2 is FYNNEI. CDR3 length: 16 amino acids. DNA for the CDR3: TGTGCCAGCAGCGGGAGGGTTCCAGGGGGGTACTATGGCTACACCTTC. Translated: CASSGRVPGGYYGYTF.

The chain couples TRBV6-5 to TRBJ2-7; TRBD2 agrees at 7 bases. The CDR3 extends over 16 amino acids. CDR1 MNHEY and CDR2 SVGAGI come from the germline V gene. The V and J ends lost 0 bases and 1 base, in that order; junction bases with no gene match: 6. The DNA of the CDR3 is TGTGCCAGCAGTTACTCGTGGCGGGGGAGTTCCTACGAGCAGTACTTC. As protein: CASSYSWRGSSYEQYF.

The V call is TRBV2, the J call TRBJ2-1; TRBD2 might be the D (5 bases). Germline V CDR1 and CDR2: SNHLY, FYNNEI. The CDR3 length is 14 residues. Trimming shortened V by 4 bases and J by 9 bases, and 16 bases separated the two germline ends. CDR3 DNA: TGTGCCAGCAGTGTGGCCATAGGAGGTAGTGAGCAGTTCTTC. This encodes CASSVAIGGSEQFF. Full variable domain (remainder filled in from reference TRBV2 and TRBJ2-1): EPEVTQTPSHQVTQMGQEVILRCVPISNHLYFYWYRQILGQKVEFLVSFYNNEISEKSEIFDDQFSVERPDGSNFTLKIRSTKLEDSAMYFCASSVAIGGSEQFFGPGTRLTVL.

The rearrangement joins TRBV5-4 to TRBJ2-3; 8 bases are shared with TRBD2. The CDR3 totals 17 residues. Per the germline V gene, CDR1 is SGHNT and CDR2 is YYREEE (reference sequence). V shed 0 bases, J shed 3 bases, and the junction held 9 bases outside the gene matches. CDR3 in DNA: TGTGCCAGCAGCTTGGGACGGGGGGGCCTAGGGACAGATACGCAGTATTTT. It specifies CASSLGRGGLGTDTQYF.

The chain joins TRBV12-5 to TRBJ2-3, with TRBD2 identical over 16 bases. The CDR3 has 17 amino acids. Germline CDR1 is LGHNT and CDR2 is FRNRAP. The V segment lost 5 bases and the J segment 11 bases; nucleotides outside the gene matches: 13. Written as DNA, the CDR3 is TGTGCTAGTGGTCCGGGACTAGCGGGGGGGCTGGCTGGTGGGCAGTATTTT. This gives the protein CASGPGLAGGLAGGQYF.

Turning to this clone: Other nucleotide sequences in the sample specify the same CDR3. The V and J genes are TRBV30 and TRBJ2-3; 7 nucleotides agree with TRBD2. CDR1 GTSNPN and CDR2 SVGIG come from the germline V gene (reference sequence). V lost 0 bases and J lost 1; bases outside the gene matches: 4. The CDR3 sequence is 15 residues long. The CDR3 here is CAWSVGGGGTDTQYF. In nucleotides, the CDR3 is TGTGCCTGGAGTGTGGGGGGGGGAGGCACAGATACGCAGTATTTT.

V usage is TRBV2 and J usage is TRBJ1-1, with a weak D call TRBD1 (6 bases). This CDR3 region has 12 residues. The germline gives CDR1 SNHLY, CDR2 FYNNEI. V was shortened by 5 bases and J by 7 bases, with 11 bases between the two germline ends. Written as DNA, the CDR3 is TGTGCCAGCAGTCAGGGGTCGTTTGAAGCTTTCTTT. This gives the protein CASSQGSFEAFF. Complete variable domain (other parts from reference TRBV2 and TRBJ1-1): EPEVTQTPSHQVTQMGQEVILRCVPISNHLYFYWYRQILGQKVEFLVSFYNNEISEKSEIFDDQFSVERPDGSNFTLKIRSTKLEDSAMYFCASSQGSFEAFFGQGTRLTVV.

The chain employs TRBV2 and TRBJ2-2, with a possible D match to TRBD2 (5 bases). The CDR3 totals 12 residues. In germline, CDR1 is SNHLY, CDR2 FYNNEI. Deletions cut 6 bases from V and 6 bases from J, with 8 bases between. Here the CDR3 reads CASRRAAGELFF. Here the CDR3 DNA reads TGTGCCAGCAGGAGGGCGGCCGGGGAGCTGTTTTTT.

This clone has only a few counts. CDR3 loop: CAWSSGTGKTQYF. CDR3 DNA: TGTGCCTGGAGTTCCGGGACAGGGAAGACCCAGTACTTC. The chain combines TRBV30 with TRBJ2-5; the match to TRBD1 covers 9 bases. This CDR3 is 13 amino acids long. Unmatched junction bases numbered 4, after V lost 2 bases and J lost 6 bases. The germline V gene encodes CDR1 GTSNPN and CDR2 SVGIG (reference sequence).

This chain joins TRBV7-8 and TRBJ1-3; D uncertain. The CDR3 totals 14 residues. Deletions cut 2 bases from V and 2 bases from J, with 7 bases between. Germline V lookup: CDR1 SGHVS, CDR2 FQNEAQ. Here the CDR3 reads CASSLTLTGNTIYF. The CDR3 DNA reads TGTGCCAGCAGCTTAACCCTAACTGGAAACACCATATATTTT. The entire variable domain, with the rest obtained from reference TRBV7-8 and TRBJ1-3, is as follows: GAGVSQSPRYKVAKRGQDVALRCDPISGHVSLFWYQQALGQGPEFLTYFQNEAQLDKSGLPSDRFFAERPEGSVSTLKIQRTQQEDSAVYLCASSLTLTGNTIYFGEGSWLTVV.

J is TRBJ1-6 and V is TRBV11-2; perhaps TRBD1 as D (5 bases). Trimming stripped 2 bases from V and 10 bases from J, with 24 bases between. Germline V lookup: CDR1 SGHAT, CDR2 FQNNGV. This CDR3 contains 18 residues. The CDR3 DNA is TGTGCCAGCAGCTTATGGCCGCCCAAAAGGGGCTCGAGGTCACCCCTCCACTTT. It codes for CASSLWPPKRGSRSPLHF.

The chain joins TRBV3-1 (or the pseudogene TRBV3-2) to TRBJ2-1, with 11 bases aligning to TRBD2. V lost 2 bases, J lost 7 bases, and 4 bases stayed unmatched. The germline V gene encodes CDR1 LGHDT and CDR2 YNNKEL (reference sequence). The CDR3 spans 15 residues. The CDR3 loop reads CASSQLAGGPNEQFF. As DNA, the CDR3 is TGTGCCAGCAGCCAATTAGCGGGGGGGCCAAATGAGCAGTTCTTC.

This clone was counted only a few times. This chain joins TRBV5-1 and TRBJ1-2; 8 bases fit TRBD1. CDR3 length: 15 residues. CDR1 is SGHRS, CDR2 YFSETQ, per germline. The V segment lost 0 bases and the J segment 4 bases; nucleotides outside the gene matches: 5. This CDR3 reads CASSLEGQATYGYTF. Here the CDR3 DNA reads TGCGCCAGCAGCTTGGAGGGACAGGCGACCTATGGCTACACCTTC.

The V call is TRBV10-3, the J call TRBJ2-7; 9 bases map to TRBD2. CDR3 size: 14 residues. V shed 3 bases and J 4 bases; nucleotides not matched to a gene: 4. Per the germline V gene, CDR1 is ENHRY and CDR2 is SYGVKD. As DNA, the CDR3 is TGTGCCATCAGTGATTATAGCGGGGGATACGAGCAGTACTTC. Amino acids: CAISDYSGGYEQYF.

V gene TRBV2 combines with J gene TRBJ2-6, with D possibly being TRBD1 (5 bases). The CDR3 is 13 residues long. Trimming cost V 10 bases and J 3 bases, with 10 bases left between them. CDR1 is SNHLY, CDR2 FYNNEI, per germline. The CDR3 sequence is CATSGFGANVLTF. CDR3 bases: TGTGCCACTTCAGGGTTTGGGGCCAACGTCCTGACTTTC.

As for this clone: A junction end diverges from the germline sequence, so it may reflect a read error. The J gene is TRBJ1-5, the V gene TRBV30, with 7 bases matching TRBD1. The germline gives CDR1 GTSNPN, CDR2 SVGIG (reference sequence). The CDR3 length is 14 residues. Here the CDR3 DNA reads TGTGCCTGGAGTGTACAGGGGCATCGTCAGTCCCAGCATTTT. This encodes CAWSVQGHRQSQHF.

The chain combines TRBV9 with TRBJ1-2, with D possibly TRBD1 on 6 matching bases. V was clipped by 2 bases and J by 4 bases, with 12 bases between them. Germline V CDR1 and CDR2: SGDLS, YYNGEE. The CDR3 covers 14 residues. The CDR3 bases are TGTGCCAGCAGCGTGGCCGACAGGACCTATGGCTACACCTTC. It encodes CASSVADRTYGYTF. The full variable domain, completed using reference TRBV9 and TRBJ1-2, is DSGVTQTPKHLITATGQRVTLRCSPRSGDLSVYWYQQSLDQGLQFLIQYYNGEERAKGNILERFSAQQFPDLHSELNLSSLELGDSALYFCASSVADRTYGYTFGSGTRLTVV.

V usage is TRBV6-1 and J usage is TRBJ1-1; D not certain. The CDR3 has 13 residues. Trimming took off 0 bases at V and 6 bases at J, with 8 bases between the two ends. The germline CDR1 and CDR2 sequences are MNHNS and SASEGT. CDR3 in DNA: TGTGCCAGCAGTGAAGCGCGAATGGCTGAAGCTTTCTTT. Translation gives CASSEARMAEAFF.

The chain combines TRBV3-1 (or the pseudogene TRBV3-2) with TRBJ2-2, with 8 bases matching TRBD2. CDR3 length equals 18 residues. Looked up from germline, CDR1 is LGHDT and CDR2 is YNNKEL (reference sequence). V was pared by 2 bases and J by 5 bases, with 13 bases of the junction left unmatched. CDR3 residues: CASSQPIARGGRTGELFF. CDR3 bases: TGTGCCAGCAGCCAACCCATTGCCCGGGGGGGCAGGACCGGGGAGCTGTTTTTT.

This clone was observed once. The rearrangement links TRBV6-5 to TRBJ1-4; D is unresolved. This CDR3 region has 13 residues. V shed 2 bases and J shed 12 bases, with 13 bases lying between them. Germline CDR1 MNHEY, CDR2 SVGAGI. DNA of the CDR3: TGTGCCAGCAGTTACGCCAGCGGTGAGGAACTGTTTTTT. Amino acids: CASSYASGEELFF.

The J gene is TRBJ2-1, the V gene TRBV24-1; TRBD1 aligns across 10 bases. The CDR3 contains 16 residues. The germline V gene encodes CDR1 KGHDR and CDR2 SFDVKD. V dropped 5 bases and J dropped 5; count of bases not matched to a gene: 8. The CDR3 here is CATSVRDRGYHNEQFF. As DNA, the CDR3 is TGTGCCACCAGTGTCCGGGACAGGGGCTACCACAATGAGCAGTTCTTC.

The chain is built from TRBV28 and TRBJ2-1, with no clear D. The CDR3 consists of 12 residues. V was pared by 5 bases and J by 7 bases, with 9 bases between. Germline-derived CDR1 and CDR2 are MDHEN and SYDVKM. The CDR3 protein is CASSKLINEQFF. The CDR3 DNA reads as TGTGCCAGCAGTAAACTAATAAATGAGCAGTTCTTC.

The rearrangement joins TRBV28 to TRBJ1-2; D possibly corresponds to TRBD1 (6 bases). Trimming cost V 6 bases and J 1 base, with 21 bases left between them. Germline loops: CDR1 MDHEN, CDR2 SYDVKM. The CDR3 sequence is 17 residues long. CDR3 in amino acids: CASSRTGPLNINYGYTF. CDR3 bases: TGTGCCAGCAGCCGCACAGGGCCCCTTAATATTAACTATGGCTACACCTTC.

The V call is TRBV29-1, the J call TRBJ2-2; 7 bases match TRBD2. The V gene's germline CDR1 is SQVTM and CDR2 ANQGSEA. There are 14 residues in the CDR3. DNA of the CDR3: TGCGCCAGCGGGATGGGACGGAACACCGGGGAGCTGTTTTTT. Translation gives CASGMGRNTGELFF.

This clone was seen a few times. The chain carries TRBV7-2 and TRBJ1-2; no clear D gene. The V end was cut by 5 bases, the J end by 5 bases, with 15 bases between. The CDR3 consists of 14 residues. Germline-derived CDR1 and CDR2 are SGHTA and FQGNSA. CDR3 amino acids: CASSLNPGGYGYTF. As DNA, the CDR3 is TGTGCCAGCAGCCTAAACCCTGGTGGTTATGGCTACACCTTC.